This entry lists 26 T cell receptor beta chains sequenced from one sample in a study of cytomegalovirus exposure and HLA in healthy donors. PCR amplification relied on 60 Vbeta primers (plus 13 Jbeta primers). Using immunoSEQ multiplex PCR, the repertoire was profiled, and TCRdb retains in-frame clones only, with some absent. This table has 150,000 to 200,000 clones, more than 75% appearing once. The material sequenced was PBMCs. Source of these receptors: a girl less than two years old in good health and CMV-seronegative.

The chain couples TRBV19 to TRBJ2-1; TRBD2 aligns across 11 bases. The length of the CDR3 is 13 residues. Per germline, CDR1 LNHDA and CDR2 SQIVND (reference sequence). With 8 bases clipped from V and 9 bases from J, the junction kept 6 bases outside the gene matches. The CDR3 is CASVIAGGGEQFF. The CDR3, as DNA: TGTGCCAGTGTAATAGCGGGAGGGGGTGAGCAGTTCTTC.

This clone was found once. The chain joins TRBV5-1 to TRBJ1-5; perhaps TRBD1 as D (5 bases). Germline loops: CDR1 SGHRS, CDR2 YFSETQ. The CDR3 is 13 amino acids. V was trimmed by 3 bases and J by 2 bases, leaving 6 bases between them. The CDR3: CASSSTGNQPQHF. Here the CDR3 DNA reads TGCGCCAGCAGCTCGACAGGCAATCAGCCCCAGCATTTT.

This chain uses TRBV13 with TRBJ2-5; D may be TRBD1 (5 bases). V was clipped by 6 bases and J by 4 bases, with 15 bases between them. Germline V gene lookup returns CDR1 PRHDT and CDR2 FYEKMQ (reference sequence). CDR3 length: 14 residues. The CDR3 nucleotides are TGTGCCAGCAGTTATAACCAGGGCGGAGAGACCCAGTACTTC. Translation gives CASSYNQGGETQYF.

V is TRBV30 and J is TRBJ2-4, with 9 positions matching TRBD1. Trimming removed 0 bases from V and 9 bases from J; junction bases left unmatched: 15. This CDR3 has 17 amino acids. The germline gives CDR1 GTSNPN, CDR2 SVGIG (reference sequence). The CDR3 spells CAWSVRGQGGGRGIQYF. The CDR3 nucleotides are TGTGCCTGGAGTGTACGGGGACAGGGAGGGGGACGGGGCATTCAGTACTTC.

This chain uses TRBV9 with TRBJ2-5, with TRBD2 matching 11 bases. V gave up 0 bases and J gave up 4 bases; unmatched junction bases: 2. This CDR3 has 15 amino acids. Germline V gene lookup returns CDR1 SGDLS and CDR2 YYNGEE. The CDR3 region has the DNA TGTGCCAGCAGCGTAGCTACTAGCGGGAGAGAGACCCAGTACTTC. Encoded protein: CASSVATSGRETQYF.

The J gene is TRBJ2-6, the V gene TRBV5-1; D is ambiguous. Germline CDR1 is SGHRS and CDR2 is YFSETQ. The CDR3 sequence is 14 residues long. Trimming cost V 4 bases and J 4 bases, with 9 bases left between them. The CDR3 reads CASSRSSGANVLTF. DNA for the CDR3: TGCGCCAGCAGCAGAAGCTCAGGGGCCAACGTCCTGACTTTC.

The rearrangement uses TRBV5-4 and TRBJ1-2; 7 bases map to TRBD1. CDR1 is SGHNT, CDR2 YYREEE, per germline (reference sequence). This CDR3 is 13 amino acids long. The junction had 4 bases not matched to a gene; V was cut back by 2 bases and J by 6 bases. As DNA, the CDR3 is TGTGCCAGCAGCTTAACAGGGGATCATGGCTACACCTTC. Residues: CASSLTGDHGYTF.

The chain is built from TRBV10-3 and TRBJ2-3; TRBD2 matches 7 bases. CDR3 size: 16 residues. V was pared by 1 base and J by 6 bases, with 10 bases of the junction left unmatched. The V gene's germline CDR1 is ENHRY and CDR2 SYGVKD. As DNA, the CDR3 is TGTGCCATCAGTGAGTTCGAAGAGGCGGGAGCTGATACGCAGTATTTT. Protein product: CAISEFEEAGADTQYF.

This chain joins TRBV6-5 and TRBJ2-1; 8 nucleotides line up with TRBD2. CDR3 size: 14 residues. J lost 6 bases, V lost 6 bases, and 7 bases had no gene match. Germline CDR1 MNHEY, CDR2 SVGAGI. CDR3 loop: CASSGTSPLNEQFF. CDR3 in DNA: TGTGCCAGCAGCGGGACTAGTCCCCTCAATGAGCAGTTCTTC.

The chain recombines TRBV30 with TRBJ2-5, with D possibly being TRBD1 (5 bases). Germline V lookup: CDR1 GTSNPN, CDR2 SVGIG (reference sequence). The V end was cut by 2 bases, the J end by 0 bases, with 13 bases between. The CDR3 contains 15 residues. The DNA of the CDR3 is TGTGCCTGGAGTTGGCAGGGTACTTACCAAGAGACCCAGTACTTC. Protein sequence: CAWSWQGTYQETQYF.

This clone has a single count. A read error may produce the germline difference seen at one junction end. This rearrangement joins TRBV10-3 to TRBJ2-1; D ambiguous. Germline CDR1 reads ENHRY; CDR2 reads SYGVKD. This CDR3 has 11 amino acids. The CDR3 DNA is TGTGCCGTCAGTGAATCGAATGAGCAGTTCTTC. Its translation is CAVSESNEQFF.

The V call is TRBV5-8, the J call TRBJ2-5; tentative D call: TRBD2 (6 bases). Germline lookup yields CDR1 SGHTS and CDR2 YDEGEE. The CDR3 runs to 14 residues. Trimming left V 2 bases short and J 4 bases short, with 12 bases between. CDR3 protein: CASSLTSIRETQYF. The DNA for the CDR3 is TGTGCCAGCAGCTTAACTAGCATTCGAGAGACCCAGTACTTC. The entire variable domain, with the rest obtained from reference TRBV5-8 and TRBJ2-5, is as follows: EAGVTQSPTHLIKTRGQQATLRCSPISGHTSVYWYQQALGLGLQFLLWYDEGEERNRGNFPPRFSGRQFPNYSSELNVNALELEDSALYLCASSLTSIRETQYFGPGTRLLVL.

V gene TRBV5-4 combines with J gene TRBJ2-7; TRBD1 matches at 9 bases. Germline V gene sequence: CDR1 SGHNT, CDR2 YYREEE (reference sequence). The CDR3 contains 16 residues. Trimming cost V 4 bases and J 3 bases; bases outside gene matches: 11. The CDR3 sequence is CASSLGQGKASYEQYF. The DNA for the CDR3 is TGTGCCAGCAGCCTGGGACAGGGCAAGGCAAGCTACGAGCAGTACTTC.

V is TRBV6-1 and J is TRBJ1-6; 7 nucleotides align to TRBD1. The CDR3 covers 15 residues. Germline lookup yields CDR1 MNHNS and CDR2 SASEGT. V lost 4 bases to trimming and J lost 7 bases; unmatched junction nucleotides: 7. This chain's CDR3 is CASSAAGTVNSPLHF. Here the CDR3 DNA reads TGTGCCAGCAGTGCCGCCGGGACAGTGAATTCACCCCTCCACTTT.

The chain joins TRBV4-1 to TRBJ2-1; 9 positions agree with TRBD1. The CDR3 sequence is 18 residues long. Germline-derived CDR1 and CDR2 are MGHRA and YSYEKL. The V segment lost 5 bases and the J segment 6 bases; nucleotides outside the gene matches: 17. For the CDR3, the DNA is TGCGCCAGCAGCTACGATCTCCTGAGGGACAGGGAGGGCAATGAGCAGTTCTTC. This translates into CASSYDLLRDREGNEQFF.

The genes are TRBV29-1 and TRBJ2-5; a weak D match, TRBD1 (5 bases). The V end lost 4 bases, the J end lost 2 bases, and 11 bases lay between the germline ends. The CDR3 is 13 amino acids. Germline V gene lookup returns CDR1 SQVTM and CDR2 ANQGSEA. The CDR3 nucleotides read TGCAGCGTTGGCAGGGTTATTCAAGAGACCCAGTACTTC. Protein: CSVGRVIQETQYF.

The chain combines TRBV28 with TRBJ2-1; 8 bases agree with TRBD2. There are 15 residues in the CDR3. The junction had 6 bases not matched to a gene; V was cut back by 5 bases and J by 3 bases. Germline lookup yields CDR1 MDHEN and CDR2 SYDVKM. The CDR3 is CASSESGSGYNEQFF. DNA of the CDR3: TGTGCCAGCAGTGAAAGCGGGAGTGGCTACAATGAGCAGTTCTTC.

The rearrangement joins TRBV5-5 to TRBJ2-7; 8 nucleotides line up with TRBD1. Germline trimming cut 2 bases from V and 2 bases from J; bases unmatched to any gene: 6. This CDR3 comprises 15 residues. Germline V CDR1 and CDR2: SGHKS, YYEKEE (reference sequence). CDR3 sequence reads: CASSFPDRGAYEQYF. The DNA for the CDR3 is TGTGCCAGCAGCTTTCCCGACAGGGGAGCCTACGAGCAGTACTTC.

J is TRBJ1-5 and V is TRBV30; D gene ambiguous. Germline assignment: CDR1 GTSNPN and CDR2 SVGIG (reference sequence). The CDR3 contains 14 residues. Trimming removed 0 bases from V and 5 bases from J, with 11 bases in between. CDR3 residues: CAWSVTVGDQPQHF. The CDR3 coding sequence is TGTGCCTGGAGTGTTACAGTCGGTGATCAGCCCCAGCATTTT.

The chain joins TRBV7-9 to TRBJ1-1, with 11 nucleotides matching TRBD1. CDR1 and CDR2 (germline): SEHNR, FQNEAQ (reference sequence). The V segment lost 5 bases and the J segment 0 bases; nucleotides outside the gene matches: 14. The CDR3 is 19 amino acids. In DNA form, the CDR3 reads TGTGCCAGCAGCCGACCCGGGACAGGGGGGTGGTGGATGAACACTGAAGCTTTCTTT. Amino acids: CASSRPGTGGWWMNTEAFF.

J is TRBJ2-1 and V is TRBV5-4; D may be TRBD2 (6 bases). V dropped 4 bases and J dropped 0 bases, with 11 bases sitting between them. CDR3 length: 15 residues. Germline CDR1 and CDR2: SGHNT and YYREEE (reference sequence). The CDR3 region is CASSKAGLSYNEQFF. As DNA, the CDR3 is TGTGCCAGCAGCAAAGCGGGCCTCTCCTACAATGAGCAGTTCTTC.

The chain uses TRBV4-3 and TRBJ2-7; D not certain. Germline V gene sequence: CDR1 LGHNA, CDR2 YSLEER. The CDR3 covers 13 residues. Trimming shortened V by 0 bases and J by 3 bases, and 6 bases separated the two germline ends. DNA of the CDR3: TGCGCCAGCAGCCAAGATCTACGCTACGAGCAGTACTTC. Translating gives CASSQDLRYEQYF.

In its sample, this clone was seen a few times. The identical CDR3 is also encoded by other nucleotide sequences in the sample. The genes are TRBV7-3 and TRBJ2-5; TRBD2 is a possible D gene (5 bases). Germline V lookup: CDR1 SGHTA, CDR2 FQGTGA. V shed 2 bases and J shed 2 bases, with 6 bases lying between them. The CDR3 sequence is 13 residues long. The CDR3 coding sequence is TGTGCCAGCAGCTTAGGACTTCAAGAGACCCAGTACTTC. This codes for CASSLGLQETQYF.

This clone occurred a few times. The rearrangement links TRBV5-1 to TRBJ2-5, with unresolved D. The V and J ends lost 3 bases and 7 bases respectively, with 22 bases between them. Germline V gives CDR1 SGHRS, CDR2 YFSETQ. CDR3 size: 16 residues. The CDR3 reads CASSWWSRLLSGTQYF. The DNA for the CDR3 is TGCGCCAGCAGCTGGTGGAGTCGGCTACTGTCGGGGACCCAGTACTTC.

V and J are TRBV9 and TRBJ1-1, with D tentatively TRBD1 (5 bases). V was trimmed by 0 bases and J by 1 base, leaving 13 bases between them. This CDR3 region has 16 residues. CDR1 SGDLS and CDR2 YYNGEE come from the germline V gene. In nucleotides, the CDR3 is TGTGCCAGCAGCGTAGCTCCGGCGGGGGGGAACACTGAAGCTTTCTTT. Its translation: CASSVAPAGGNTEAFF. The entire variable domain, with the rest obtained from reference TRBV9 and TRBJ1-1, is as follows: DSGVTQTPKHLITATGQRVTLRCSPRSGDLSVYWYQQSLDQGLQFLIQYYNGEERAKGNILERFSAQQFPDLHSELNLSSLELGDSALYFCASSVAPAGGNTEAFFGQGTRLTVV.

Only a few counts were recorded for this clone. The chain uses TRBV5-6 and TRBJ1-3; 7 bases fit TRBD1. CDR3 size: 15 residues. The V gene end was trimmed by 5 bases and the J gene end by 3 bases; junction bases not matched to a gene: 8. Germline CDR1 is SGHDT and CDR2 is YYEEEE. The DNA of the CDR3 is TGTGCCAGCAGTCTACGACAGGGCTATGGAAACACCATATATTTT. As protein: CASSLRQGYGNTIYF.